This TCR beta chain came from a study of metastatic and nonmetastatic thyroid tumors. This clone is labeled as medium-sized. TCRdb redid the clone calls on the PCR reads using MiXCR. The sample yields 20,000 to 25,000 clones, approximately 9.9% seen once. Patients had received no treatment of any kind before thyroid surgery. Per germline, CDR1 MNHEY and CDR2 SVGAGI. Trimming removed 4 bases from V and 1 base from J; junction bases left unmatched: 6. This CDR3 comprises 16 residues. The sequence derives from a female donor with papillary thyroid cancer or a benign thyroid nodule (not recorded which). Some clones in this sample may be carry-over from other donors' samples. The source material was blood. The chain carries TRBV6-5 and TRBJ2-1; TRBD2 agrees at 8 bases. The DNA of the CDR3 is TGTGCCAGCAGTTTTCCCCTAGCGGGTTCCTACAATGAGCAGTTCTTC. Its protein product is CASSFPLAGSYNEQFF.